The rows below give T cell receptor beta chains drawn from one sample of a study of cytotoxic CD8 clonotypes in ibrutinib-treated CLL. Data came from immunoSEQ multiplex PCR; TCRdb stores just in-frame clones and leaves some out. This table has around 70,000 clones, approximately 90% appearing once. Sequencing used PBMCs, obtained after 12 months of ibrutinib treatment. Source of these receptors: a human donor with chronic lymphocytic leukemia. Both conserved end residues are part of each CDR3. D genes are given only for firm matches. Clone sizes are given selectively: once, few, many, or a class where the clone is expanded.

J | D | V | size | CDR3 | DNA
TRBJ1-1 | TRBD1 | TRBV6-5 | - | CASRRQGPGYAEAFF | TGTGCCAGCAGAAGACAGGGGCCGGGATACGCTGAAGCTTTCTTT
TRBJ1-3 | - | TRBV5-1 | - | CASRGALGNTIYF | TGCGCCAGCAGAGGGGCCCTTGGAAACACCATATATTTT
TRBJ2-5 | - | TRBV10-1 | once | CASSEMGSRIECFQETQYF | TGCGCCAGCAGTGAGATGGGCTCCCGCATCGAGTGCTTCCAAGAGACCCAGTACTTC
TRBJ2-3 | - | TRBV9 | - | CASSVEGLDTQYF | TGTGCCAGCAGCGTAGAAGGGTTGGATACGCAGTATTTT
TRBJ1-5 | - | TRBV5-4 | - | CASSLAGVEKPQHF | TGTGCCAGCAGCTTGGCCGGGGTTGAAAAGCCCCAGCATTTT
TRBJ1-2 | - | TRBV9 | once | CASSVTDRNYGYTF | TGTGCCAGCAGCGTGACCGACAGGAACTATGGCTACACCTTC
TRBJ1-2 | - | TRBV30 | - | CASRSGVGYGYTF | TGTGCCTCCCGGTCGGGGGTGGGGTATGGCTACACCTTC
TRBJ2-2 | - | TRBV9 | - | CASSSPGELFF | TGTGCCAGCAGCAGCCCCGGGGAGCTGTTTTTT
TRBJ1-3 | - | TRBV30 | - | CAWSAPGAGNTIYF | TGTGCCTGGAGCGCCCCAGGGGCTGGAAACACCATATATTTT
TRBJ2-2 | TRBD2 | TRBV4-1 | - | CASSQGSGRPPVGELFF | TGCGCCAGCAGCCAAGGTAGCGGGAGGCCCCCGGTTGGGGAGCTGTTTTTT
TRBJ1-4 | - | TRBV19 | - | CASSSQGTGPNEKLFF | TGTGCCAGTAGTTCGCAGGGGACGGGACCTAATGAAAAACTGTTTTTT
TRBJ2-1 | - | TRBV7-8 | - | CASSLQGTGGSNEQFF | TGTGCCAGCAGCTTACAGGGGACTGGGGGGAGCAATGAGCAGTTCTTC
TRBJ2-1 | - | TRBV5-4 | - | CATGGAVQNEQFF | TGTGCCACAGGCGGGGCGGTCCAAAATGAGCAGTTCTTC
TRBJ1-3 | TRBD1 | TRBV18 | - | CASSPSGTGNGNTIYF | TGTGCCAGCTCACCCTCCGGGACAGGCAACGGAAACACCATATATTTT
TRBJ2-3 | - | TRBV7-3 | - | CASSPTALTDTQYF | TGTGCCAGCAGCCCCACCGCACTCACAGATACGCAGTATTTT
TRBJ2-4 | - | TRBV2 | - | CASMLSGNKNIQYF | TGTGCCAGCATGCTTTCGGGTAACAAAAACATTCAGTACTTC
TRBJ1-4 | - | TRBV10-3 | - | CAISDIRTNEKLFF | TGTGCCATCAGTGATATAAGGACTAATGAAAAACTGTTTTTT
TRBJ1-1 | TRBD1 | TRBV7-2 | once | CASSRTGGDPEAFF | TGTGCCAGCAGCCGGACAGGAGGGGATCCTGAAGCTTTCTTT
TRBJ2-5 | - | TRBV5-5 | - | CASSRPDGQETQYF | TGTGCCAGCAGCCGGCCGGACGGCCAAGAGACCCAGTACTTC
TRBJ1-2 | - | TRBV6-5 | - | CASSLTSTNYGYTF | TGTGCCAGCAGCCTCACAAGCACTAACTATGGCTACACCTTC
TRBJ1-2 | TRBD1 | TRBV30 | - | CAWKFQGAADYGYTF | TGTGCCTGGAAGTTCCAGGGGGCGGCGGACTATGGCTACACCTTC
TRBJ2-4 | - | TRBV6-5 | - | CASSQGQLAKNIQYF | TGTGCCAGCTCCCAGGGTCAGCTAGCCAAAAACATTCAGTACTTC
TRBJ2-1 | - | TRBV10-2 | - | CASSPGRPSSYNEQFF | TGCGCCAGCTCACCGGGACGACCGAGCTCCTACAATGAGCAGTTCTTC
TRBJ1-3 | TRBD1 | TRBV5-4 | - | CASSAFDRGGNTIYF | TGTGCCAGCAGCGCTTTTGACAGGGGTGGAAACACCATATATTTT
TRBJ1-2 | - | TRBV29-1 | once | CSVEDPSKPYGYTF | TGCAGCGTTGAAGACCCCAGCAAACCCTATGGCTACACCTTC
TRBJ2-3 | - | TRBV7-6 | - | CASSPNGLFTDTQYF | TGTGCCAGCAGCCCAAACGGACTATTCACAGATACGCAGTATTTT
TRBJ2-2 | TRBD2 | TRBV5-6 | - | CASSSLAGGPIGELFF | TGTGCCAGCAGCTCTCTAGCGGGAGGGCCGATCGGGGAGCTGTTTTTT
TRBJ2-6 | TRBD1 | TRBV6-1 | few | CASSGQGGANVLTF | TGTGCCAGCAGTGGACAGGGGGGGGCCAACGTCCTGACTTTC
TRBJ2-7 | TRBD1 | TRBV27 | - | CASSMGQGGAEQYF | TGTGCCAGCAGTATGGGACAGGGGGGCGCCGAGCAGTACTTC
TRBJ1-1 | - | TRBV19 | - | CASSATHGATEAFF | TGTGCCAGTAGTGCGACTCATGGGGCCACTGAAGCTTTCTTT
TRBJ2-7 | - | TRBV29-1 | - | CSVGGVSYEQYF | TGCAGCGTTGGTGGAGTCTCCTACGAGCAGTACTTC
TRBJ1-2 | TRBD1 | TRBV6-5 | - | CASRETGPYGYTF | TGTGCCAGCAGGGAGACAGGGCCCTATGGCTACACCTTC